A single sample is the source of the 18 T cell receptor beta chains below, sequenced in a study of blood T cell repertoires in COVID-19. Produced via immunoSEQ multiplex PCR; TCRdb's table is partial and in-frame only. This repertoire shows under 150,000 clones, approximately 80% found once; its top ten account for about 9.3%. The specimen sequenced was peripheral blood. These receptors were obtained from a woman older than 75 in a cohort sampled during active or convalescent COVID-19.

CDR3 DNA sequence: TGTGCCAGCAGCCCCGGGACAAGCTCTGGAAACACCATATATTTT. It codes for CASSPGTSSGNTIYF. V and J are TRBV7-9 and TRBJ1-3, with a possible D match to TRBD1 (6 bases). The CDR3 is 15 residues long. V lost 5 bases and J lost 0, with 11 bases in between. The germline gives CDR1 SEHNR, CDR2 FQNEAQ (reference sequence).

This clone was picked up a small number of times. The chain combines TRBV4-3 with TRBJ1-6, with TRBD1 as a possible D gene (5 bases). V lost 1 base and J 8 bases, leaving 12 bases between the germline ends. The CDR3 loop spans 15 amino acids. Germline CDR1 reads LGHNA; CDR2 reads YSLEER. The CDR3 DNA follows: TGCGCCAGCAGCCAAGGAGCAGGGCAGTATTCACCCCTCCACTTT. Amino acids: CASSQGAGQYSPLHF.

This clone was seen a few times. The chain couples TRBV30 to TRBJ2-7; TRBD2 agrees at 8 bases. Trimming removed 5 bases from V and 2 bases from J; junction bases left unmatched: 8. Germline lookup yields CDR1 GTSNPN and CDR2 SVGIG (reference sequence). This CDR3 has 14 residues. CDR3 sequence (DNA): TGTGCCTGGTCCACTCCGGGGGGGGCCTACGAGCAGTACTTC. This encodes CAWSTPGGAYEQYF.

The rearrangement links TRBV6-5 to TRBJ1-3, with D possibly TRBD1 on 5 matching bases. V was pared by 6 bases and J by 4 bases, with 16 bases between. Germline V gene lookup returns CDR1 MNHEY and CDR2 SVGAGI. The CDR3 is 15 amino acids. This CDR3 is CASSQRQRSGNTIYF. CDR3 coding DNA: TGTGCCAGCAGCCAAAGACAGCGAAGCGGAAACACCATATATTTT.

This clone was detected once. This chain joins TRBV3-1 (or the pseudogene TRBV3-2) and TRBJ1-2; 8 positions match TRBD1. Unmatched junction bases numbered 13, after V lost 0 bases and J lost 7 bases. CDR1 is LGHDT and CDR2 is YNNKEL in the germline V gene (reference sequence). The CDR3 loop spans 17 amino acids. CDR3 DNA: TGTGCCAGCAGCCAAGATCCCGGGACAGGATCAACGGTTGGCTACACCTTC. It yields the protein CASSQDPGTGSTVGYTF.

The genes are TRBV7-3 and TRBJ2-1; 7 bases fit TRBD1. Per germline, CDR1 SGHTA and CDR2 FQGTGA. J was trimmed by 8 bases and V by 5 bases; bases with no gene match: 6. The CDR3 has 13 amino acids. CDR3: CASSQNRGDEQFF. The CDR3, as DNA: TGTGCCAGCAGCCAAAACAGGGGCGATGAGCAGTTCTTC.

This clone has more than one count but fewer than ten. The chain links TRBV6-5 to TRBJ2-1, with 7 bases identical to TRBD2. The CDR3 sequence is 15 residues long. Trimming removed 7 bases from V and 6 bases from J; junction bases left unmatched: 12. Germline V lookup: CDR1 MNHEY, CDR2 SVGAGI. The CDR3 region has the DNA TGTGCCAGCATGAGAGCGGGGAGGCTACTCAATGAGCAGTTCTTC. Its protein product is CASMRAGRLLNEQFF.

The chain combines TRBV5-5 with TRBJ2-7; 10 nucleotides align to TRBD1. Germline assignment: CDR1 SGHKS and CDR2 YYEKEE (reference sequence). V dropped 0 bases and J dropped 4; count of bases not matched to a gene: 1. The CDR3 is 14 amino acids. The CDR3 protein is CASSLGQGAYEQYV. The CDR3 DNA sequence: TGTGCCAGCAGCTTGGGACAGGGGGCATACGAGCAGTACGTC.

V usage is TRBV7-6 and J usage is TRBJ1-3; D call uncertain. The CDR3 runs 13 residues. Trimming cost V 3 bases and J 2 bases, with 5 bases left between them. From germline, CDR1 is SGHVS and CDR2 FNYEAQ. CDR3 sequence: CASSFQTGNTIYF. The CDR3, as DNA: TGTGCCAGCAGCTTCCAGACTGGAAACACCATATATTTT.

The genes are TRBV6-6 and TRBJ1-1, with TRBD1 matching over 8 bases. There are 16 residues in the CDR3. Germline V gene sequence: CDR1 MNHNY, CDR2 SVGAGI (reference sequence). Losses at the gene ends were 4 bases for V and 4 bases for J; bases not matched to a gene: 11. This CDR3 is CASSSGIIQGGTEAFF. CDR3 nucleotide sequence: TGTGCCAGCAGTTCGGGGATAATACAGGGGGGCACTGAAGCTTTCTTT.

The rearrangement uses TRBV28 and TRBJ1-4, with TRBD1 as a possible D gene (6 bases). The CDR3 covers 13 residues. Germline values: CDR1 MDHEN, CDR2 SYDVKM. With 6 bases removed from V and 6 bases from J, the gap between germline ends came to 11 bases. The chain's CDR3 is CASSLEGDEKLFF. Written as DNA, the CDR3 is TGTGCCAGCAGCCTCGAGGGGGATGAAAAACTGTTTTTT.

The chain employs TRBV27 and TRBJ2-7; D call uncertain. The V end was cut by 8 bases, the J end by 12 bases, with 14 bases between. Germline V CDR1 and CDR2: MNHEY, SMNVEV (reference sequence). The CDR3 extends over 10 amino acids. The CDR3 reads CASGRPPRYF. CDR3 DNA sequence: TGTGCCAGCGGCCGGCCACCTAGGTACTTC.

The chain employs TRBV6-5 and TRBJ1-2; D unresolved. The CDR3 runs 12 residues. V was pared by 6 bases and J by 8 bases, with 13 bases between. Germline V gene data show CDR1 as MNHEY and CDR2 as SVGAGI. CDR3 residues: CASRVGSGGYTF. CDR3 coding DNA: TGTGCCAGCAGAGTAGGGTCGGGAGGCTACACCTTC.

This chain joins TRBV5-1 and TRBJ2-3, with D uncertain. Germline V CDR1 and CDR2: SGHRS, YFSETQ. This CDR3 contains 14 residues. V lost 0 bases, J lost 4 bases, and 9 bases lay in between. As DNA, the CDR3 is TGCGCCAGCAGCTTGGGTAGATTCGCAGATACGCAGTATTTT. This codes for CASSLGRFADTQYF.

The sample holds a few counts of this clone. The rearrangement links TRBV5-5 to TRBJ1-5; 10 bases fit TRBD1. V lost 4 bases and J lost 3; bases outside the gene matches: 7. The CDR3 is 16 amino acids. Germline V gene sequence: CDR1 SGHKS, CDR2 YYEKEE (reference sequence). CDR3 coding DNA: TGTGCCAGCAGCCGGGGGACAGGGGCCTACAATCAGCCCCAGCATTTT. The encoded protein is CASSRGTGAYNQPQHF. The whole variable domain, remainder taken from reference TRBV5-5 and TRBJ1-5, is DAGVTQSPTHLIKTRGQQVTLRCSPISGHKSVSWYQQVLGQGPQFIFQYYEKEERGRGNFPDRFSARQFPNYSSELNVNALLLGDSALYLCASSRGTGAYNQPQHFGDGTRLSIL.

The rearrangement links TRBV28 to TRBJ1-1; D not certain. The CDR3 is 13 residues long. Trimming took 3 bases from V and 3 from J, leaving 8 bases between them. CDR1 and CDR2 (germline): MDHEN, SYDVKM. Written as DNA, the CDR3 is TGTGCCAGCAGTTTGAAGAGGTACACTGAAGCTTTCTTT. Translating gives CASSLKRYTEAFF.

The CDR3 DNA is TGTGCCAGCAGTTATTGGTTAAGACAGGGGCTAACCTACGAGCAGTACTTC. Translated, it gives CASSYWLRQGLTYEQYF. The rearrangement joins TRBV6-2 or TRBV6-3 to TRBJ2-7; 8 nucleotides agree with TRBD1. The trim removed 3 bases at V and 2 bases at J, leaving 12 bases unmatched. In germline, CDR1 is MNHEY, CDR2 SVGEGT. The CDR3 consists of 17 residues.

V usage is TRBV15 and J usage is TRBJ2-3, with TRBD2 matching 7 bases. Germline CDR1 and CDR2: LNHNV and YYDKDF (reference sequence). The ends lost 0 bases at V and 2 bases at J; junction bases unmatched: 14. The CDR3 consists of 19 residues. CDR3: CATSRDQPGFGGTTDTQYF. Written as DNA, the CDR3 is TGTGCCACCAGCAGAGATCAGCCCGGTTTCGGGGGGACCACAGATACGCAGTATTTT.